The clone carrying this T cell receptor beta chain has a count of ten or more. Antigen specificity is unknown. This may stem from a read error, because a much larger clone lies one nucleotide away. This entry comes from a study of glioma-infiltrating T cells. Study-level points and caveats: Tissue-blood divergence was below expectation in non-neoplastic patients, above in gliomas.

The V gene's germline CDR1 is MNHEY and CDR2 SVGAGI. V dropped 0 bases and J dropped 9 bases, with 9 bases sitting between them. The CDR3 totals 13 residues. Amplification of TCR alpha and beta CDR3 regions from RNA used iRepertoire nested multiplex PCR. MiXCR, applied by TCRdb to the multiplex PCR reads, yields one record per CDR3 protein. The sample has tens of thousands of distinct CDR3 sequences, 35% to 45% seen once; the top ten hold around two fifths. The V and J genes are TRBV6-5 and TRBJ2-1; the D gene is possibly TRBD1 (5 bases). The TCR sequence derives from a human donor with low-grade glioma or glioblastoma, undergoing nonglioma brain surgery, or in good health (not recorded which). Sample: glioma tissue, nonneoplastic brain tissue, or PBMCs (not recorded which). CDR3 residues: CASSYSSDSEQFF. In DNA form, the CDR3 reads TGTGCCAGCAGTTACTCGAGCGACAGTGAGCAGTTCTTC.